A single T cell receptor beta chain is shown here with its context. This entry comes from a study of blood T cell repertoires in COVID-19. Across the study: The cDNA or gDNA used as material had been derived from T cells, B-cell-depleted T cells, or PBMCs.

Germline V gene lookup returns CDR1 MNHEY and CDR2 SVGEGT. The V end was cut by 5 bases, the J end by 5 bases, with 10 bases between. This CDR3 spans 14 amino acids. Measured with immunoSEQ multiplex PCR; TCRdb has only the in-frame clones, and not every one. The table has hundreds of thousands of clones, roughly 88% seen once; the top ten hold 9.4%. The receptor's source is a man aged 18 to 30 with active or convalescent COVID-19. The sequenced material came from peripheral blood. J is TRBJ1-6 and V is TRBV6-2 or TRBV6-3; D gene unclear. As DNA, the CDR3 is TGTGCCAGCAGTCCCCCCGGGGATAATTCACCCCTCCACTTT. It codes for CASSPPGDNSPLHF.